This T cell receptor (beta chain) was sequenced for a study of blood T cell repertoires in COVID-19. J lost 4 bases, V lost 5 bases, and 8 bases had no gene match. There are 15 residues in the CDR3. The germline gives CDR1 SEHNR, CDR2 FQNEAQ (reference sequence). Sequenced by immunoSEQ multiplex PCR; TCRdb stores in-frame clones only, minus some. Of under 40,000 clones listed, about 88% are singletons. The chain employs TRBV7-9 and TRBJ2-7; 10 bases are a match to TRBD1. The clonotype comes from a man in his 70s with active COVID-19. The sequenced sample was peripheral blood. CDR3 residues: CASSLTGGGEYEQYF. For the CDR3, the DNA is TGTGCCAGCAGCCTGACAGGGGGCGGAGAGTACGAGCAGTACTTC.